These 27 T cell receptor beta chains were all obtained from the same sample, sequenced in a study of T cells in Graves' hyperthyroidism and ophthalmopathy. Amplification yielded TCR beta CDR3 regions, with RNA transcripts as the source. The study used the HTBI primer set for a first-round RT-PCR of the TCR CDR3. TCRdb recomputed calls from the multiplex PCR reads with MiXCR, one row per CDR3 protein. The profile shows 110,000 to 150,000 distinct CDR3 sequences, around 21% of them singletons. Sequencing was carried out using blood. These receptors originate from a woman in her fifties or sixties with Graves' hyperthyroidism that later progressed to Graves' ophthalmopathy.

This clonotype was counted at least ten times. The chain combines TRBV6-1 with TRBJ2-1; 8 positions agree with TRBD2. This CDR3 has 15 amino acids. J lost 7 bases, V lost 5 bases, and 10 bases had no gene match. CDR1 is MNHNS, CDR2 SASEGT, per germline. DNA of the CDR3: TGTGCCAGCAGTTCCCCGGGGGGGGCGAAGAATGAGCAGTTCTTC. Its protein is CASSSPGGAKNEQFF.

This clonotype was seen only a few times. This rearrangement joins TRBV7-3 to TRBJ2-3, with 11 positions matching TRBD2. Germline V CDR1 and CDR2: SGHTA, FQGTGA. After removal of 5 bases from V and 5 bases from J, the junction contained 6 bases not matched to a gene. The CDR3 is 15 amino acids. CDR3 protein: CASSRLAGLVDTQYF. Here the CDR3 DNA reads TGTGCCAGCAGCCGACTAGCGGGATTGGTAGATACGCAGTATTTT.

This clonotype was observed at least ten times. This chain uses TRBV6-1 with TRBJ1-6; D call uncertain. Germline values: CDR1 MNHNS, CDR2 SASEGT. Trimming took off 4 bases at V and 6 bases at J, with 13 bases between the two ends. The CDR3 length is 15 residues. CDR3 sequence (DNA): TGTGCCAGCAGTGCCACATCCGGGCCTAATTCACCCCTCCACTTT. Translation: CASSATSGPNSPLHF.

V and J are TRBV7-2 and TRBJ2-1, with 8 bases lining up with TRBD2. The trim removed 4 bases at V and 10 bases at J, leaving 3 bases unmatched. CDR1 and CDR2 from the germline V gene are SGHTA and FQGNSA. This CDR3 is built from 12 residues. CDR3 nucleotides: TGTGCCAGCAGCTACATAGCGGGAGAGCAGTTCTTC. Translated, it gives CASSYIAGEQFF.

This clonotype was detected only a few times. The genes are TRBV7-9 and TRBJ2-2; 7 bases are a match to TRBD1. This CDR3 spans 16 amino acids. The germline CDR1 and CDR2 sequences are SEHNR and FQNEAQ (reference sequence). The junction had 7 bases not matched to a gene; V was cut back by 3 bases and J by 3 bases. The CDR3 here is CASSLDRIGDTGELFF. In DNA form, the CDR3 reads TGTGCCAGCAGCTTGGACAGGATAGGGGACACCGGGGAGCTGTTTTTT.

J is TRBJ2-3 and V is TRBV29-1, with TRBD1 identical over 7 bases. Unmatched junction bases numbered 7, after V lost 4 bases and J lost 6 bases. The CDR3 sequence is 13 residues long. Germline CDR1 reads SQVTM; CDR2 reads ANQGSEA. Here the CDR3 DNA reads TGCAGCGTTGCCGAGGGGGCTGGGGATACGCAGTATTTT. Its translation: CSVAEGAGDTQYF.

The chain is built from TRBV29-1 and TRBJ2-1; D unclear. CDR3 size: 13 residues. V was trimmed by 4 bases and J by 0 bases, leaving 7 bases between them. The germline V gene encodes CDR1 SQVTM and CDR2 ANQGSEA. In nucleotides, the CDR3 is TGCAGCGTTGCGCAGAGCTCCTACAATGAGCAGTTCTTC. This gives the protein CSVAQSSYNEQFF.

Only a few counts were recorded for this clonotype. The chain has TRBV7-3 and TRBJ2-2; D is perhaps TRBD1 (5 bases). CDR1 is SGHTA, CDR2 FQGTGA, per germline. The CDR3 runs to 13 residues. V was shortened by 1 base and J by 8 bases, with 8 bases between the two germline ends. CDR3 coding DNA: TGTGCCAGCAGCTTAAGGCGGACAGGGGAGCTGTTTTTT. Protein sequence: CASSLRRTGELFF.

This clonotype was observed many times. The chain recombines TRBV3-1 with TRBJ2-1; 10 bases map to TRBD1. The CDR3 extends over 15 amino acids. Germline lookup yields CDR1 LGHDT and CDR2 YNNKEL (reference sequence). V trimming: 3 bases; J trimming: 8 bases; junction bases outside the gene matches: 7. Here the CDR3 reads CASSQAGQGIHEQFF. DNA for the CDR3: TGTGCCAGCAGCCAGGCGGGACAGGGGATCCATGAGCAGTTCTTC.

The chain employs TRBV5-8 and TRBJ2-5; D possibly uses TRBD1 or TRBD2 (5 bases each). The CDR3 has 13 residues. Per germline, CDR1 SGHTS and CDR2 YDEGEE. Trimming took off 4 bases at V and 7 bases at J, with 14 bases between the two ends. The CDR3 sequence is CASSTRGVGTQYF. In DNA, the CDR3 is TGTGCCAGCAGCACTAGAGGGGTGGGGACCCAGTACTTC.

This clonotype was seen only a few times. V is TRBV28 and J is TRBJ1-2; D unclear. Deletions cut 2 bases from V and 3 bases from J, with 7 bases between. The germline CDR1 and CDR2 sequences are MDHEN and SYDVKM. The CDR3 is made up of 13 amino acids. CDR3 protein: CASSLRRDYGYTF. The CDR3 region has the DNA TGTGCCAGCAGTTTAAGGAGGGACTATGGCTACACCTTC.

This clonotype turned up a few times. The chain uses TRBV6-1 and TRBJ2-3, with D possibly TRBD2 on 6 matching bases. This CDR3 has 14 residues. Germline V lookup: CDR1 MNHNS, CDR2 SASEGT. The V gene lost 6 bases and the J gene lost 0 bases, with 10 bases spanning the gap. The CDR3 sequence: CASRPAGSTDTQYF. Written as DNA, the CDR3 is TGTGCCAGCAGACCAGCGGGTAGCACAGATACGCAGTATTTT.

This clonotype has just a few counts. The genes are TRBV19 and TRBJ1-1, with TRBD1 matching 7 bases. The CDR3 is 16 residues long. CDR1 and CDR2 from the germline V gene are LNHDA and SQIVND (reference sequence). Trimming cost V 5 bases and J 1 base; bases outside gene matches: 10. The CDR3 sequence is CASSPRQGRGNTEAFF. The CDR3 DNA reads TGTGCCAGTAGTCCCCGACAGGGACGGGGGAACACTGAAGCTTTCTTT.

There are many counts of this clonotype. The chain combines TRBV3-1 with TRBJ1-2, with a tentative D call TRBD1 (6 bases). The CDR3 length is 14 residues. The germline V gene encodes CDR1 LGHDT and CDR2 YNNKEL (reference sequence). The germline V and J ends were trimmed by 4 bases and 9 bases, with 18 bases remaining between them. DNA for the CDR3: TGTGCCAGCAGCCCTAATACAGGGTCCGGGCGCTACACCTTC. Amino acid sequence: CASSPNTGSGRYTF. Variable domain in full (rest from reference TRBV3-1 and TRBJ1-2): DTAVSQTPKYLVTQMGNDKSIKCEQNLGHDTMYWYKQDSKKFLKIMFSYNNKELIINETVPNRFSPKSPDKAHLNLHINSLELGDSAVYFCASSPNTGSGRYTFGSGTRLTVV.

In regard to this clonotype: It may be a read error: a sequence one base away is much more abundant. The chain is built from TRBV13 and TRBJ2-3; 8 nucleotides agree with TRBD1. The germline V gene has CDR1 PRHDT and CDR2 FYEKMQ (reference sequence). The CDR3 runs 15 residues. The ends lost 6 bases at V and 6 bases at J; junction bases unmatched: 11. This chain's CDR3 is CASSSWDRHADTQYF. CDR3 in DNA: TGTGCCAGCAGTTCCTGGGACAGGCATGCGGATACGCAGTATTTT.

This clonotype was found a few times. This sequence joins TRBV5-6 and TRBJ1-3; no definite D call. CDR1 and CDR2 from the germline V gene are SGHDT and YYEEEE. Trimming shortened V by 0 bases and J by 0 bases, and 16 bases separated the two germline ends. CDR3 length: 18 amino acids. CDR3 amino acids: CASSLVPGGMSSGNTIYF. CDR3 nucleotide sequence: TGTGCCAGCAGCTTGGTGCCCGGCGGCATGAGCTCTGGAAACACCATATATTTT.

This clonotype has ten or more counts. CDR3 residues: CSARTDPRKTQYF. The CDR3 DNA reads as TGCAGTGCTAGAACGGACCCTCGGAAGACCCAGTACTTC. The V gene is TRBV20-1, the J gene TRBJ2-5; no definite D call. The CDR3 is 13 residues long. Germline loops: CDR1 DFQATT, CDR2 SNEGSKA (reference sequence). Trimming stripped 2 bases from V and 6 bases from J, with 13 bases between.

The table lists this clonotype with many counts. The chain links TRBV12-3 or TRBV12-4 to TRBJ2-1; D call uncertain. The CDR3 runs to 18 residues. V was cut by 0 bases and J by 3 bases, with 18 bases left in between. CDR3 sequence reads: CASSLALSPGKVYNEQFF. CDR3 in DNA: TGTGCCAGCAGTTTAGCGCTTTCGCCCGGTAAGGTCTACAATGAGCAGTTCTTC.

This sequence joins TRBV5-1 and TRBJ1-3; D might be TRBD1 (6 bases). Germline assignment: CDR1 SGHRS and CDR2 YFSETQ. V was cut by 4 bases and J by 1 base, with 12 bases left in between. The CDR3 runs 15 residues. The CDR3 bases are TGCGCCAGCAGCAAGGACAGTCTGTCTGGAAACACCATATATTTT. Translation gives CASSKDSLSGNTIYF.

The rearrangement uses TRBV19 and TRBJ2-7; tentative D call: TRBD2 (6 bases). This CDR3 region has 14 residues. Germline assignment: CDR1 LNHDA and CDR2 SQIVND (reference sequence). V lost 3 bases and J 2 bases, leaving 11 bases between the germline ends. CDR3 nucleotides: TGTGCCAGTAGTATGGGTCCGGGAGCCTACGAGCAGTACTTC. Translated: CASSMGPGAYEQYF.

This clonotype was counted between two and nine times. V gene TRBV9 combines with J gene TRBJ2-2; D is uncertain. This CDR3 has 16 residues. The germline V gene has CDR1 SGDLS and CDR2 YYNGEE. Trimming stripped 0 bases from V and 4 bases from J, with 13 bases between. In DNA form, the CDR3 reads TGTGCCAGCAGCGTAGGGGGTCGGCCCAGCACCGGGGAGCTGTTTTTT. Translating gives CASSVGGRPSTGELFF.

This clonotype was counted many times. This chain joins TRBV11-2 and TRBJ2-3; D may be TRBD2 (5 bases). CDR1 SGHAT and CDR2 FQNNGV come from the germline V gene. Deletions cut 2 bases from V and 5 bases from J, with 17 bases between. This CDR3 contains 16 residues. CDR3 nucleotide sequence: TGTGCCAGCAGCTTAAATGTGGGAGCCCGCGGAGATACGCAGTATTTT. This encodes CASSLNVGARGDTQYF.

This clonotype has more than one count but fewer than ten. This sequence joins TRBV14 and TRBJ2-1; D perhaps matches TRBD1 (6 bases). The CDR3 consists of 14 residues. V lost 9 bases and J 0 bases, leaving 12 bases between the germline ends. Germline V CDR1 and CDR2: SGHDN, FVKESK. In nucleotides, the CDR3 is TGTGCCAGTAAACAGGGAAGCTCCTACAATGAGCAGTTCTTC. Protein: CASKQGSSYNEQFF.

The chain employs TRBV20-1 and TRBJ2-5; TRBD1 or TRBD2 may be the D gene (6 bases each). The CDR3 covers 13 residues. Trimming removed 0 bases at V and 6 bases at J, with 11 bases between. CDR1 is DFQATT and CDR2 is SNEGSKA in the germline V gene (reference sequence). DNA for the CDR3: TGCAGTGCTAGAGATTTGGGGGGCCAGACCCAGTACTTC. Translation: CSARDLGGQTQYF.

This chain joins TRBV2 and TRBJ2-2, with D hard to call. CDR3 length: 11 amino acids. V dropped 6 bases and J dropped 5 bases, with 4 bases sitting between them. Germline loops: CDR1 SNHLY, CDR2 FYNNEI. The CDR3 protein is CASRGTGELFF. In nucleotides, the CDR3 is TGTGCCAGCAGAGGAACCGGGGAGCTGTTTTTT.

As to this clonotype: This sequence may be a read error, since a much larger clone differs from it by one base. The chain uses TRBV28 and TRBJ1-5; D unclear. The germline V and J ends were trimmed by 4 bases and 2 bases, with 12 bases remaining between them. CDR3 size: 15 residues. CDR1 MDHEN and CDR2 SYDVKM come from the germline V gene. This CDR3 reads CASSSLDKGNQPQHF. DNA for the CDR3: TGTGCCAGCAGTTCCCTCGACAAGGGCAATCAGCCCCAGCATTTT.

The table lists this clonotype with many counts. V and J are TRBV20-1 and TRBJ2-7; 7 positions agree with TRBD2. V was pared by 3 bases and J by 7 bases, with 18 bases of the junction left unmatched. The CDR3 runs 16 residues. In germline, CDR1 is DFQATT, CDR2 SNEGSKA (reference sequence). CDR3: CSASRGAASGPREQYF. Written as DNA, the CDR3 is TGCAGTGCTAGTCGTGGTGCGGCTAGCGGTCCTAGAGAGCAGTACTTC.